A single sample gave rise to the 23 T cell receptor beta chains below, sequenced in a study of immune heterogeneity within non-small cell lung tumors. TCR beta CDR3 regions came from multiplex PCR with 32 forward V and 13 reverse J primers. MiXCR, applied by TCRdb to the multiplex PCR reads, yields one record per CDR3 protein. This repertoire shows more than 9,500 distinct CDR3 sequences, around 21% found once; its top ten account for around 4.3%. Bulk tumor genomic DNA, roughly 600 ng per sample, was used as template. In surgery, several biopsies were collected from each primary tumor at widely spaced sites. Enrolled patients presented with newly diagnosed, previously untreated non-small cell lung cancer and underwent curative surgery. Sequenced material: lung tumor tissue. The receptors were sampled from a man aged 60 to 75 with non-small cell lung cancer.

This clonotype was observed a handful of times. The rearrangement links TRBV29-1 to TRBJ2-5; D gene unclear. This CDR3 has 12 amino acids. Germline CDR1 SQVTM, CDR2 ANQGSEA. The V gene lost 4 bases and the J gene lost 5 bases, with 11 bases spanning the gap. The chain's CDR3 is CSVVGTAETQYF. The CDR3 coding sequence is TGCAGCGTTGTTGGTACGGCTGAGACCCAGTACTTC.

This clonotype was observed a few times. The genes are TRBV12-3 or TRBV12-4 and TRBJ1-2; TRBD1 is a possible D gene (5 bases). This CDR3 spans 13 amino acids. V gave up 8 bases and J gave up 7 bases, with 17 bases separating them. In nucleotides, the CDR3 is TGTGCCAGCGTCTGGGGGGGGGTGGGTGGCTACACCTTC. Translating it yields CASVWGGVGGYTF.

By sample share, this clonotype is medium-sized (0.01 to 0.1%). The chain has TRBV19 and TRBJ1-1; D might be TRBD1 (5 bases). Germline CDR1 reads LNHDA; CDR2 reads SQIVND (reference sequence). Trimming cost V 7 bases and J 9 bases, with 21 bases left between them. The CDR3 consists of 14 residues. Written as DNA, the CDR3 is TGTGCCAGTATCCGATCTCGGGGAGACAGACAAGCTTTCTTT. Translated: CASIRSRGDRQAFF.

The J gene is TRBJ2-7, the V gene TRBV5-1, with TRBD1 matching over 7 bases. Trimming removed 6 bases from V and 0 bases from J; junction bases left unmatched: 6. The CDR3 totals 14 residues. Per the germline V gene, CDR1 is SGHRS and CDR2 is YFSETQ. The CDR3 DNA reads as TGCGCCAGCACCTCGGGACAGCACTCCTACGAGCAGTACTTC. This translates into CASTSGQHSYEQYF.

This clonotype occurred a few times. This rearrangement joins TRBV18 to TRBJ2-2; 9 bases fit TRBD2. The CDR3 has 16 amino acids. Germline lookup yields CDR1 KGHSH and CDR2 LQKENI. The junction had 3 bases not matched to a gene; V was cut back by 3 bases and J by 1 base. The CDR3 DNA follows: TGTGCCAGCTCACCTTCGACTAGCGGGAACACCGGGGAGCTGTTTTTT. This gives the protein CASSPSTSGNTGELFF.

The chain combines TRBV6-4 with TRBJ2-1, with 13 bases lining up with TRBD2. Looked up from germline, CDR1 is MRHNA and CDR2 is SNTAGT. V gave up 2 bases and J gave up 5 bases; unmatched junction bases: 0. The CDR3 has 15 amino acids. The CDR3 DNA is TGTGCCAGCAGTGACGGACTAGCGGGAGACAATGAGCAGTTCTTC. Its translation is CASSDGLAGDNEQFF.

A single count supports this clonotype. The chain has TRBV5-6 and TRBJ1-2, with D unclear. This CDR3 has 13 amino acids. Trimming shortened V by 4 bases and J by 2 bases, and 9 bases separated the two germline ends. Germline values: CDR1 SGHDT, CDR2 YYEEEE. The CDR3 DNA reads TGTGCCAGCAGCCCAACCGAAAACTATGGCTACACCTTC. Its translation: CASSPTENYGYTF.

This clonotype has a count of ten or more. The rearrangement joins TRBV11-2 to TRBJ2-7; D gene uncertain. V was clipped by 2 bases and J by 6 bases, with 5 bases between them. Germline V gene lookup returns CDR1 SGHAT and CDR2 FQNNGV. This CDR3 comprises 11 residues. The CDR3 is CASSLSSEQYF. For the CDR3, the DNA is TGTGCCAGCAGCTTATCGTCCGAGCAGTACTTC.

The chain carries TRBV4-1 and TRBJ2-5; TRBD2 aligns across 12 bases. The CDR3 has 18 amino acids. Germline loops: CDR1 MGHRA, CDR2 YSYEKL. The V gene end was trimmed by 4 bases and the J gene end by 4 bases; junction bases not matched to a gene: 13. CDR3 in DNA: TGCGCCAGCAGCCCGGTGGGCCCTAGCGGGAGGGCCGGAGAGACCCAGTACTTC. Translation: CASSPVGPSGRAGETQYF.

This clonotype was seen just once. At one boundary the junction diverges from the germline segment, which might be a read error. The V and J genes are TRBV29-1 and TRBJ2-2; 7 bases match TRBD1. The germline gives CDR1 SQVTM, CDR2 ANQGSEA. This CDR3 contains 15 residues. The CDR3 bases are TGCAGCGTTGCTTGGACAGGAGTGAACACCGGGCAGCTGTTTTTT. Translation: CSVAWTGVNTGQLFF.

This clonotype was recorded a few times. This sequence joins TRBV19 and TRBJ2-5, with D tentatively TRBD2 (6 bases). The CDR3 has 15 amino acids. Looked up from germline, CDR1 is LNHDA and CDR2 is SQIVND (reference sequence). V dropped 3 bases and J dropped 4 bases, with 15 bases sitting between them. CDR3 sequence: CASSIVASALETQYF. CDR3 in DNA: TGTGCCAGTAGTATTGTCGCTAGCGCCCTAGAGACCCAGTACTTC.

About this clonotype: A read error may account for a junction end that differs from germline. This chain uses TRBV19 with TRBJ1-1; tentative D call: TRBD1 (5 bases). From germline, CDR1 is LNHDA and CDR2 SQIVND (reference sequence). The CDR3 extends over 14 amino acids. For the CDR3, the DNA is TGTCCCAGTAGTATCCGGGGCTTTGTCACTGAAGCTTTCTTT. The encoded protein is CPSSIRGFVTEAFF.

V gene TRBV25-1 combines with J gene TRBJ1-4; 7 nucleotides agree with TRBD1. The CDR3 covers 13 residues. Germline V lookup: CDR1 MGHDK, CDR2 SYGVNS. V shed 8 bases, J shed 7 bases, and the junction held 7 bases outside the gene matches. This CDR3 is CASVAGGGEKLFF. As DNA, the CDR3 is TGTGCCAGCGTCGCAGGGGGGGGTGAAAAACTGTTTTTT.

The chain is built from TRBV30 and TRBJ1-5; 12 bases match TRBD1. Germline V gene lookup returns CDR1 GTSNPN and CDR2 SVGIG (reference sequence). This CDR3 comprises 17 residues. V gave up 0 bases and J gave up 6 bases; unmatched junction bases: 9. In DNA form, the CDR3 reads TGTGCCTGGAGTGTCAGGGGGACAGGGGGCAGCCTTCAGCCCCAGCATTTT. It specifies CAWSVRGTGGSLQPQHF.

V gene TRBV20-1 combines with J gene TRBJ2-3; the D is unclear. Trimming pared 4 bases from V and 2 bases from J, leaving 19 bases between. The CDR3 is 16 residues long. The V gene's germline CDR1 is DFQATT and CDR2 SNEGSKA (reference sequence). CDR3 loop: CSANPMSRALTDTQYF. The CDR3 region has the DNA TGCAGTGCTAACCCGATGTCCCGCGCTCTCACAGATACGCAGTATTTT.

This clonotype was seen repeatedly, ten times or more. This sequence joins TRBV3-1 and TRBJ2-5; 7 nucleotides match TRBD1. V trimming: 0 bases; J trimming: 4 bases; junction bases outside the gene matches: 2. There are 14 residues in the CDR3. The germline V gene encodes CDR1 LGHDT and CDR2 YNNKEL (reference sequence). The CDR3 DNA sequence: TGTGCCAGCAGCCAAGATCACAGGGGAGAGACCCAGTACTTC. Its translation: CASSQDHRGETQYF.

This sequence joins TRBV3-1 and TRBJ1-1, with unresolved D. The V and J ends lost 8 bases and 5 bases respectively, with 18 bases between them. This CDR3 spans 14 amino acids. CDR1 and CDR2 (germline): LGHDT, YNNKEL (reference sequence). CDR3 nucleotide sequence: TGTGCCAGCCGGCGTTTACAAGGGTGGACTGAAGCTTTCTTT. Protein: CASRRLQGWTEAFF.

In this sample, this clonotype turned up a few times. The V gene is TRBV6-1, the J gene TRBJ1-1, with D perhaps TRBD1 (5 bases). This CDR3 is built from 16 residues. Per the germline V gene, CDR1 is MNHNS and CDR2 is SASEGT. The V end lost 0 bases, the J end lost 0 bases, and 11 bases lay between the germline ends. The DNA of the CDR3 is TGTGCCAGCAGTGAAGCCTACGGGGGGTTGAACACTGAAGCTTTCTTT. It translates to CASSEAYGGLNTEAFF.

This clonotype has just a few counts. The V and J genes are TRBV5-1 and TRBJ2-5; 8 nucleotides agree with TRBD2. CDR1 and CDR2 (germline): SGHRS, YFSETQ. Trimming cost V 5 bases and J 4 bases; bases outside gene matches: 4. The CDR3 contains 13 residues. The CDR3 sequence is CASSPGTRETQYF. CDR3 bases: TGCGCCAGCAGTCCTGGGACTAGAGAGACCCAGTACTTC.

By frequency in the sample, this clonotype is medium-sized (0.01 to 0.1%). The CDR3 spells CASSAPGLGQGNEQFF. The CDR3 bases are TGTGCCAGCAGCGCTCCGGGACTAGGGCAGGGTAATGAGCAGTTCTTC. The chain uses TRBV2 and TRBJ2-1; 8 bases agree with TRBD2. Germline V lookup: CDR1 SNHLY, CDR2 FYNNEI. The CDR3 loop spans 16 amino acids. The J segment lost 7 bases and the V segment lost 6 bases, leaving 14 bases of the junction unmatched.

This clonotype qualifies as medium-sized. V and J are TRBV28 and TRBJ1-2; the D is unclear. The CDR3 consists of 13 residues. V was cut by 3 bases and J by 2 bases, with 7 bases left in between. Per germline, CDR1 MDHEN and CDR2 SYDVKM. The CDR3 is CASSLGANYGYTF. The CDR3 DNA is TGTGCCAGCAGTTTGGGAGCCAACTATGGCTACACCTTC.

Relative to its sample, this clonotype is medium-sized. The chain recombines TRBV5-1 with TRBJ2-7; possible D gene TRBD2, 5 bases. Germline loops: CDR1 SGHRS, CDR2 YFSETQ. The V end lost 3 bases, the J end lost 2 bases, and 9 bases lay between the germline ends. The length of the CDR3 is 13 residues. The CDR3 DNA reads TGCGCCAGCAGCTCCGGACTCGCCTACGAGCAGTACTTC. It yields the protein CASSSGLAYEQYF.

This clonotype is medium-sized by share. V usage is TRBV12-3 or TRBV12-4 and J usage is TRBJ2-1; 10 nucleotides agree with TRBD2. The CDR3 consists of 14 residues. Trimming removed 6 bases from V and 8 bases from J; junction bases left unmatched: 7. The CDR3: CASRLAGFRDEQFF. In nucleotides, the CDR3 is TGTGCCAGCAGACTAGCGGGATTCCGGGATGAGCAGTTCTTC.